The rows below give T cell receptor beta chains drawn from one sample of a study of HIV-infected children after antiretroviral therapy interruption. TCRdb analysed the 3' RACE reads with MiXCR anew, one entry per CDR3 protein. The data show 70,000 to 90,000 distinct CDR3 sequences, 6% to 8.5% seen once. This material consisted of CD45RA+ CD4+ T cells from PBMCs, pooled from several time points, taken from a donor given antiretroviral therapy, either interrupted or continuous. These receptors originate from a pool of human donors with HIV. Both conserved end residues are part of each CDR3. The order of the fields is J gene, V gene, clone size, D gene, CDR3 length, CDR3 protein, CDR3 DNA. A D gene is named only where the DNA matches it firmly. Clone size appears in some rows only: once, few, many, or a class for an expanded clone.

J: TRBJ2-3; V: TRBV5-1; size: many; D: NA; length: 13; CDR3: CASSGVGKHTQYF; DNA: TGCGCCAGCAGTGGAGTGGGTAAACATACGCAGTATTTT
J: TRBJ2-7; V: TRBV5-2; size: few; D: NA; length: 15; CDR3: CASQPRDRGPNEQYF; DNA: TGTGCCAGTCAACCCCGGGACAGGGGGCCCAACGAGCAGTACTTC
J: TRBJ2-3; V: TRBV30; size: many; D: NA; length: 12; CDR3: CAWSDLSDTQYF; DNA: TGTGCCTGGAGCGACCTGTCCGATACGCAGTATTTT
J: TRBJ2-3; V: TRBV30; size: many; D: NA; length: 13; CDR3: CAWRQVGHDTQYF; DNA: TGTGCCTGGAGACAGGTGGGTCACGATACGCAGTATTTT
J: TRBJ2-1; V: TRBV20-1; size: few; D: NA; length: 11; CDR3: CSAEKRPEQFF; DNA: TGCAGTGCCGAGAAGAGGCCCGAGCAGTTCTTC
J: TRBJ2-3; V: TRBV5-4; size: many; D: TRBD2; length: 13; CDR3: CATSGTLTDTQYF; DNA: TGTGCCACTAGCGGGACTCTCACAGATACGCAGTATTTT
J: TRBJ2-1; V: TRBV6-5; size: many; D: TRBD2; length: 16; CDR3: CASSPSLAVAYNEQFF; DNA: TGTGCCAGCAGTCCCTCACTAGCGGTAGCCTACAATGAGCAGTTCTTC
J: TRBJ2-2; V: TRBV9; size: NA; D: TRBD1; length: 17; CDR3: CASSLRRGQGAAGELFF; DNA: TGTGCCAGCAGCCTAAGGAGGGGACAGGGTGCCGCCGGGGAGCTGTTTTTT
J: TRBJ2-7; V: TRBV20-1; size: few; D: TRBD1; length: 15; CDR3: CSAINPGTGGYEQYF; DNA: TGCAGTGCTATTAACCCCGGGACAGGGGGCTACGAGCAGTACTTC
J: TRBJ1-6; V: TRBV19; size: NA; D: NA; length: 17; CDR3: CATKAPGRNSYNSPLHF; DNA: TGTGCCACCAAGGCCCCGGGACGCAACTCCTATAATTCACCCCTCCACTTT
J: TRBJ2-4; V: TRBV11-1; size: many; D: NA; length: 15; CDR3: CASRGSGGSKNIQYF; DNA: TGTGCCAGCAGGGGGTCCGGGGGATCCAAAAACATTCAGTACTTC
J: TRBJ2-3; V: TRBV6-5; size: few; D: TRBD1; length: 13; CDR3: CASSRLTGGKQYF; DNA: TGTGCCAGCAGTCGTCTGACAGGGGGCAAGCAGTATTTT
J: TRBJ2-4; V: TRBV12-3/TRBV12-4; size: many; D: NA; length: 11; CDR3: CASSFGDIQYF; DNA: TGTGCCAGCAGTTTTGGGGACATTCAGTACTTC